Below are 8 T cell receptor beta chains sequenced from a single sample in a study of shared clonotypes between healthy human individuals. The repertoire was sequenced with immunoSEQ multiplex PCR; TCRdb's copy has only in-frame clones and lacks some. This table holds millions of clones, 85% to 95% found once. As defined, naive CD8 cells were CD45RO-negative and positively selected for CCR7, with terminally differentiated effector memory CD45RA+ cells excluded. The sample taken for sequencing was naive CD8+ T cells from PBMCs. The receptor set was obtained from a man aged 18 to 30 in good health. Some clones in this sample may be carry-over from other donors' samples.

The rearrangement uses TRBV15 and TRBJ2-1; no firm D call. V was shortened by 1 base and J by 8 bases, with 15 bases between the two germline ends. The germline V gene encodes CDR1 LNHNV and CDR2 YYDKDF (reference sequence). The CDR3 has 15 residues. The CDR3 DNA reads as TGTGCCACCAGCAGAGGGACGTCTGCGGTTTATGAGCAGTTCTTC. Translating gives CATSRGTSAVYEQFF.

This chain links TRBV6-5 with TRBJ1-6; D is unclear. The CDR3 runs 13 residues. CDR1 and CDR2 (germline): MNHEY, SVGAGI. The V end lost 4 bases, the J end lost 9 bases, and 10 bases lay between the germline ends. The CDR3 DNA follows: TGTGCCAGCAGTTCGGTTTCCAGTTCACCCCTCCACTTT. Amino acid sequence: CASSSVSSSPLHF.

CDR3 in DNA: TGTGCCAGCAGCTTAGGCGGGGGAGGCGAGCAGTACTTC. Translation gives CASSLGGGGEQYF. The rearrangement uses TRBV7-7 and TRBJ2-7, with 7 bases lining up with TRBD2. Germline CDR1 SSHAT, CDR2 FNYEAQ (reference sequence). CDR3 size: 13 residues. V gave up 1 base and J gave up 6 bases; unmatched junction bases: 3.

The CDR3 nucleotides read TGTGCCACCAGTAATGCCGGGACAGGGAACACTGAAGCTTTCTTT. Amino acids: CATSNAGTGNTEAFF. V and J are TRBV15 and TRBJ1-1, with 8 bases aligning to TRBD1. The germline gives CDR1 LNHNV, CDR2 YYDKDF (reference sequence). J lost 1 base, V lost 6 bases, and 7 bases had no gene match. This CDR3 has 15 amino acids.

Only one count was recorded for this clone. V and J are TRBV7-2 and TRBJ2-5, with 8 positions matching TRBD1. The germline CDR1 and CDR2 sequences are SGHTA and FQGNSA. The CDR3 loop spans 17 amino acids. The trim removed 1 base at V and 5 bases at J, leaving 12 bases unmatched. The CDR3 sequence is CASSLGRQGADGETQYF. CDR3 coding DNA: TGTGCCAGCAGCTTAGGACGCCAGGGGGCTGACGGGGAGACCCAGTACTTC. The complete variable domain, with remaining parts taken from reference TRBV7-2 and TRBJ2-5, reads GAGVSQSPSNKVTEKGKDVELRCDPISGHTALYWYRQSLGQGLEFLIYFQGNSAPDKSGLPSDRFSAERTGGSVSTLTIQRTQQEDSAVYLCASSLGRQGADGETQYFGPGTRLLVL.

V and J are TRBV9 and TRBJ1-4; tentatively, D is TRBD1 (5 bases). Trimming removed 3 bases from V and 10 bases from J, with 16 bases in between. This CDR3 spans 14 amino acids. The V gene's germline CDR1 is SGDLS and CDR2 YYNGEE. CDR3 sequence (DNA): TGTGCCAGCAGCGCCGGTGCTGACGGGGGAAAACTGTTTTTT. Translated, it gives CASSAGADGGKLFF. The full variable domain, its missing parts supplied by reference TRBV9 and TRBJ1-4, is DSGVTQTPKHLITATGQRVTLRCSPRSGDLSVYWYQQSLDQGLQFLIQYYNGEERAKGNILERFSAQQFPDLHSELNLSSLELGDSALYFCASSAGADGGKLFFGSGTQLSVL.

The J gene is TRBJ2-1, the V gene TRBV7-3, with TRBD2 identical over 12 bases. J was trimmed by 2 bases and V by 5 bases; bases with no gene match: 4. Germline V gives CDR1 SGHTA, CDR2 FQGTGA. This CDR3 is built from 16 residues. The CDR3 DNA reads TGTGCCAGCAGCCACGGACTAGCGGGAACCTACAATGAGCAGTTCTTC. Translation gives CASSHGLAGTYNEQFF.

The genes are TRBV30 and TRBJ1-5; D possibly corresponds to TRBD1 (6 bases). In germline, CDR1 is GTSNPN, CDR2 SVGIG (reference sequence). This CDR3 has 18 amino acids. Trimming shortened V by 1 base and J by 9 bases, and 28 bases separated the two germline ends. CDR3 amino acids: CAWSERGRDKGGVGPQHF. CDR3 coding DNA: TGTGCCTGGAGTGAGAGGGGCAGGGACAAGGGGGGAGTTGGGCCCCAGCATTTT.